These T cell receptor beta chains were read from a single sample in a study of post-analysis software for immune sequencing data. TCRdb re-called the PCR reads through MiXCR, storing one row per CDR3 protein. The sample lists about 540,000 distinct CDR3 sequences; around 34% were seen once. The sequencing input was blood. These receptors were taken from a girl aged 2-17 years with multiple sclerosis. CDR3s include the opening cysteine and the closing phenylalanine or tryptophan. A D gene is named only where the DNA matches it firmly. Clone size appears in some rows only: once, few, many, or a class for an expanded clone.

TRBJ1-1,.,TRBV29-1,few,CSTTGNTEAFF,TGCAGCACTACAGGGAACACTGAAGCTTTCTTT
TRBJ2-1,.,TRBV10-3,.,CAINPTLQGNEQFF,TGTGCCATCAACCCGACATTGCAGGGAAATGAGCAGTTCTTC
TRBJ2-1,.,TRBV7-2,.,CASSQEPNNNEQFF,TGCGCCAGCAGCCAAGAACCTAACAACAATGAGCAGTTCTTC
TRBJ2-4,TRBD1,TRBV10-3,few,CAISGIGQGGGLQYF,TGTGCCATCAGTGGGATAGGACAGGGTGGGGGCCTACAGTACTTC
TRBJ2-6,.,TRBV20-1,.,CSAPSGGRGANVLTF,TGCAGTGCCCCTTCCGGGGGGCGTGGGGCCAACGTCCTGACTTTC
TRBJ2-7,.,TRBV7-2,many,CASSLAEIYEQYF,TGTGCCAGCAGCTTAGCGGAGATCTACGAGCAGTACTTC
TRBJ2-1,TRBD1,TRBV4-1,few,CASSHILRDRDYNEQFF,TGCGCCAGCAGCCATATTCTCCGGGACAGGGACTACAATGAGCAGTTCTTC
TRBJ2-1,.,TRBV14,.,CASSPLGALARDEQFF,TGTGCCAGCAGCCCCCTTGGGGCACTAGCAAGGGATGAGCAGTTCTTC
TRBJ1-1,.,TRBV6-1,once,CASAERGLNTEAFF,TGTGCCAGCGCCGAGAGGGGTTTGAACACTGAAGCTTTCTTT
TRBJ2-3,.,TRBV4-1,few,CASSQSPSASTDTQYF,TGCGCCAGCAGCCAGAGTCCGTCAGCTAGCACAGATACGCAGTATTTT
TRBJ1-4,TRBD1,TRBV14,few,CASSHGDRGFSEKLFF,TGTGCCAGCAGCCACGGGGACAGGGGTTTTAGCGAAAAACTGTTTTTT
TRBJ2-1,TRBD1,TRBV20-1,.,CSARSPDRDLILFF,TGCAGTGCTAGATCCCCTGACAGGGATTTAATTCTGTTCTTC
TRBJ2-6,.,TRBV20-1,.,CSARGVSGANVLTF,TGCAGTGCTCGGGGCGTCTCTGGGGCCAACGTCCTGACTTTC
TRBJ2-4,TRBD1,TRBV7-3,.,CASSPNAGTGNIQYF,TGTGCCAGCAGCCCGAACGCCGGGACAGGAAACATTCAGTACTTC
TRBJ2-5,.,TRBV7-9,.,CASTRTVETQYF,TGTGCCAGCACCAGGACAGTAGAGACCCAGTACTTC
TRBJ1-1,.,TRBV6-1,.,CASSDTLNTEAFF,TGTGCCAGCAGTGACACTTTGAACACTGAAGCTTTCTTT
TRBJ2-1,.,TRBV7-9,.,CASSLRGLASEQFF,TGTGCCAGCAGCTTACGAGGGCTAGCTAGCGAGCAGTTCTTC
TRBJ2-3,TRBD1,TRBV5-1,few,CASSQGQGFANTQYF,TGCGCCAGCAGCCAGGGACAGGGGTTTGCAAATACGCAGTATTTT
TRBJ2-7,.,TRBV25-1,.,CASSGESYEQYF,TGTGCCAGCAGTGGAGAGTCCTACGAGCAGTACTTC
TRBJ2-2,.,TRBV7-9,.,CASSPHGTGELFF,TGTGCCAGCAGCCCTCATGGCACCGGGGAGCTGTTTTTT
TRBJ1-1,.,TRBV29-1,few,CSVGQQAFF,TGCAGCGTTGGGCAGCAAGCTTTCTTT
TRBJ1-1,TRBD1,TRBV4-1,few,CASSRPGQGLGNTEAFF,TGCGCCAGCAGCCGTCCGGGACAGGGGTTAGGAAACACTGAAGCTTTCTTT
TRBJ2-1,.,TRBV5-5,few,CASSYDPGGGQFF,TGTGCCAGCAGCTACGACCCAGGGGGAGGGCAGTTCTTC
TRBJ2-3,TRBD1,TRBV6-5,.,CATVAGGSVDTQYF,TGTGCCACCGTAGCAGGGGGTTCGGTAGATACGCAGTATTTT
TRBJ1-4,.,TRBV7-9,.,CASSLDGREKLFF,TGTGCCAGCAGCTTAGACGGCAGAGAAAAACTGTTTTTT
TRBJ2-7,.,TRBV5-1,many,CASSLPGYEQYF,TGCGCCAGCAGCTTGCCGGGCTACGAGCAGTACTTC
TRBJ2-1,TRBD2,TRBV5-1,.,CASSRVGGAEQFF,TGCGCCAGCAGCCGGGTCGGGGGGGCTGAGCAGTTCTTC
TRBJ2-7,TRBD2,TRBV7-2,few,CASSFGGSFTYEQYF,TGTGCCAGCAGCTTCGGGGGGTCCTTTACCTACGAGCAGTACTTC
TRBJ2-5,TRBD2,TRBV20-1,.,CSARGASGGKQETQYF,TGCAGTGCTAGAGGGGCTAGCGGGGGAAAACAAGAGACCCAGTACTTC
TRBJ1-2,.,TRBV4-1,.,CASSQVYMVQGIRYGYTF,TGCGCCAGCAGCCAAGTCTATATGGTACAGGGAATAAGGTATGGCTACACCTTC
TRBJ2-3,TRBD2,TRBV5-1,few,CASSPGAGGAHDTQYF,TGCGCCAGCAGCCCTGGAGCGGGGGGCGCGCACGATACGCAGTATTTT
TRBJ2-7,TRBD1,TRBV9,few,CASSALGTGTYREQYF,TGTGCCAGCAGCGCCCTTGGGACAGGGACCTATCGGGAGCAGTACTTC